A selection of T cell receptor beta chains follows, all from one sample in a study of control samples from healthy donors and cancer patients. Profiled with immunoSEQ multiplex PCR; TCRdb holds only in-frame clones, not every one. The repertoire includes over 200,000 clones, around 79% of them detected once, and less than 15% sits in the top ten. The sample comprised PBMCs. The receptor set was obtained from a woman aged 55-75 years with lung cancer. CDR3s include the opening cysteine and the closing phenylalanine or tryptophan. The order of the fields is V gene, J gene, CDR3 length, CDR3 protein.

v_call: TRBV20-1; j_call: TRBJ1-4; cdr3_length: 14; cdr3_aa: CSASPGDRNEKLFF
v_call: TRBV28; j_call: TRBJ2-7; cdr3_length: 14; cdr3_aa: CASRRGTGTYEQYF
v_call: TRBV7-9; j_call: TRBJ1-1; cdr3_length: 12; cdr3_aa: CASSLGEVEAFF
v_call: TRBV7-9; j_call: TRBJ2-7; cdr3_length: 11; cdr3_aa: CASSTGWVQYF
v_call: TRBV6-2/TRBV6-3; j_call: TRBJ2-3; cdr3_length: 12; cdr3_aa: CASSYRADTQYF
v_call: TRBV12-3/TRBV12-4; j_call: TRBJ1-5; cdr3_length: 13; cdr3_aa: CASSLEKGQPQHF
v_call: TRBV7-2; j_call: TRBJ2-5; cdr3_length: 14; cdr3_aa: CASSWNQGPETQYF
v_call: TRBV5-8; j_call: TRBJ2-2; cdr3_length: 16; cdr3_aa: CASSFLPGGRTGELFF
v_call: TRBV5-4; j_call: TRBJ2-1; cdr3_length: 15; cdr3_aa: CASSLRLAGGNEQFF
v_call: TRBV12-3/TRBV12-4; j_call: TRBJ2-4; cdr3_length: 11; cdr3_aa: CASSLGNIQYF
v_call: TRBV28; j_call: TRBJ2-1; cdr3_length: 15; cdr3_aa: CASRRAGNSYNEQFF
v_call: TRBV7-9; j_call: TRBJ2-1; cdr3_length: 15; cdr3_aa: CASSLAFPAYNEQFF
v_call: TRBV18; j_call: TRBJ2-7; cdr3_length: 16; cdr3_aa: CASSPSRVPSSYEQYF
v_call: TRBV11-1; j_call: TRBJ2-6; cdr3_length: 14; cdr3_aa: CASSPGFGANVLTF
v_call: TRBV12-3/TRBV12-4; j_call: TRBJ1-4; cdr3_length: 12; cdr3_aa: CASSWSGEKLFF
v_call: TRBV5-1; j_call: TRBJ2-5; cdr3_length: 14; cdr3_aa: CASSLLTSQETQYF
v_call: TRBV2; j_call: TRBJ2-1; cdr3_length: 14; cdr3_aa: CASSGTQAYNEQFF
v_call: TRBV12-3/TRBV12-4; j_call: TRBJ2-1; cdr3_length: 11; cdr3_aa: CVTGAYNEQFF
v_call: TRBV18; j_call: TRBJ2-2; cdr3_length: 17; cdr3_aa: CASSPPRGQGNTGELFF
v_call: TRBV6-4; j_call: TRBJ1-5; cdr3_length: 15; cdr3_aa: CASSGGAGVNQPQHF
v_call: TRBV6-4; j_call: TRBJ2-7; cdr3_length: 16; cdr3_aa: CASSEYPGTLAYEQYF
v_call: TRBV2; j_call: TRBJ2-7; cdr3_length: 11; cdr3_aa: CASSEWAEQYF
v_call: TRBV7-9; j_call: TRBJ1-4; cdr3_length: 16; cdr3_aa: CASSPGQGATNEKLFF
v_call: TRBV4-2; j_call: TRBJ2-2; cdr3_length: 17; cdr3_aa: CASSQEVVQGSTGELFF
v_call: TRBV19; j_call: TRBJ1-6; cdr3_length: 14; cdr3_aa: CASSADGRDEALHF
v_call: TRBV19; j_call: TRBJ2-1; cdr3_length: 18; cdr3_aa: CASSKGLAGAPPYNEQFF
v_call: TRBV29-1; j_call: TRBJ1-5; cdr3_length: 12; cdr3_aa: CSAGGFNQPQHF
v_call: TRBV11-2; j_call: TRBJ2-1; cdr3_length: 16; cdr3_aa: CASSLVGGGSYNEQFF
v_call: TRBV5-6; j_call: TRBJ1-2; cdr3_length: 14; cdr3_aa: CASSPGQGKNGYTF
v_call: TRBV5-6; j_call: TRBJ2-2; cdr3_length: 16; cdr3_aa: CASSSLTGSDTGELFF
v_call: TRBV6-5; j_call: TRBJ1-5; cdr3_length: 13; cdr3_aa: CASRWDRDQPQHF
v_call: TRBV7-9; j_call: TRBJ2-3; cdr3_length: 12; cdr3_aa: CASSRSGYTQYF
v_call: TRBV18; j_call: TRBJ1-1; cdr3_length: 14; cdr3_aa: CASSPGGGNTEAFF
v_call: TRBV9; j_call: TRBJ2-2; cdr3_length: 15; cdr3_aa: CASNGWGTNTGELFF
v_call: TRBV3-1/TRBV3-2; j_call: TRBJ1-2; cdr3_length: 13; cdr3_aa: CASSQGRRYGYTF
v_call: TRBV3-1/TRBV3-2; j_call: TRBJ2-7; cdr3_length: 12; cdr3_aa: CASSQDTYEQYF
v_call: TRBV15; j_call: TRBJ1-1; cdr3_length: 15; cdr3_aa: CATSRDLIGGTEAFF
v_call: TRBV5-1; j_call: TRBJ2-1; cdr3_length: 16; cdr3_aa: CASSLGLVGMYNEQFF
v_call: TRBV3-1/TRBV3-2; j_call: TRBJ2-7; cdr3_length: 14; cdr3_aa: CASSLGTSGYEQYF
v_call: TRBV19; j_call: TRBJ1-2; cdr3_length: 15; cdr3_aa: CASSIGGFRSYGYTF
v_call: TRBV7-9; j_call: TRBJ2-2; cdr3_length: 12; cdr3_aa: CASSPDSGELFF
v_call: TRBV2; j_call: TRBJ2-7; cdr3_length: 12; cdr3_aa: CASRDDPQEQYF
v_call: TRBV30; j_call: TRBJ2-4; cdr3_length: 19; cdr3_aa: CAWSVSPQTGGLAKNIQYF
v_call: TRBV27; j_call: TRBJ2-1; cdr3_length: 17; cdr3_aa: CASYTRSTSGSEYEQFF
v_call: TRBV30; j_call: TRBJ1-3; cdr3_length: 14; cdr3_aa: CAWSLVISGNTIYF
v_call: TRBV5-1; j_call: TRBJ1-1; cdr3_length: 13; cdr3_aa: CASRRDRATEAFF